This T cell receptor beta chain was sequenced in a study of T cell repertoires in cytomegalovirus infection (dated by TCRdb to the late 2010s). Study-wide context: Donor HLA type was relevant to the analysis, as public TCR beta signatures indicated carriage of CMV infection together with the matching HLA type.

A word on this clonotype: This clone's antigen is unknown. Sequence at one end of the junction differs from germline and may be a read error.

From a lookup of the germline V gene, CDR1 and CDR2 are SGDLS and YYNGEE. The CDR3 runs 15 residues from the cysteine to the phenylalanine. Only the CDR3 portion is preserved as DNA: 45 bases, with reading frame beginning at the first base. TCRdb shows the sequencer as Illumina HiSeq 1500. TCRdb trimmed public reads at Q25 via fastp, called clones via MiXCR and kept in-frame beta chains. Every CDR3 protein is listed once, alongside the most common genes and DNA of its rows. This sample comprises around 450,000 distinct CDR3 sequences, roughly 30% of them detected only once. Approximately 14% of the sample rests with the top ten. Results the study describes overall, beyond this receptor: Carriers of CMV infection plus the relevant HLA type were discriminated by the cumulative frequency of public TCR beta family members in the study cohort and in an independent roughly 370-donor cohort. The ex vivo response was dominated by HLA-C-restricted CMV-specific TCR beta clonotypes, which also provided the single most frequent clonotype in two of eight donors.

Sample: PBMCs. This TCR was recovered from a human donor in good health (CMV status not recorded). Some clones in this sample may be carry-over from other donors' samples. The rearranged segments are TRBV9 and TRBJ2-5, and possibly TRBD2, on 5 matching bases. The DNA sequence follows: TGTGCCAGCAGTCCAAGGACCACTTGGGGAGAGACCCAGTCCTTC. This gives the protein CASSPRTTWGETQSF.